These T cell receptor beta chains were read from a single sample in a study of cytomegalovirus exposure and HLA in healthy donors. The protocol was immunoSEQ multiplex PCR, while the TCRdb copy is restricted to in-frame clones and leaves out a portion. The sample carries 110,000 to 150,000 clones, roughly 9.4% recorded once. The sample taken for sequencing was PBMCs. The source is a male donor in good health and CMV-seronegative. Each CDR3 is given with its conserved first and last residue. A D gene is named only where the DNA matches it firmly. A row's size may be missing; if present it is once, few, many or a size class.

V	D	J	size	CDR3	DNA
TRBV4-2	TRBD2	TRBJ2-3	-	CASSPSGGASDTQYF	TGTGCCAGCAGCCCTAGCGGGGGGGCCTCAGATACGCAGTATTTT
TRBV9	TRBD1	TRBJ2-7	few	CASSTQGQETNEQYF	TGTGCCAGCAGCACTCAAGGACAGGAAACTAACGAGCAGTACTTC
TRBV10-3	TRBD2	TRBJ2-3	few	CAIRGSGGTTDTQYF	TGTGCCATCAGAGGTAGCGGGGGGACCACAGATACGCAGTATTTT
TRBV2	-	TRBJ1-1	-	CASVKTLMNTEAFF	TGTGCCAGCGTCAAGACTCTTATGAACACTGAAGCTTTCTTT
TRBV20-1	-	TRBJ2-5	-	CSDRTIETQYF	TGCAGTGATAGGACTATAGAGACCCAGTACTTC
TRBV2	-	TRBJ2-1	-	CASNPTTILRVFF	TGTGCCAGCAACCCGACGACAATTCTGAGGGTGTTCTTC
TRBV11-3	TRBD1	TRBJ1-1	few	CASSRDRAATEAFF	TGTGCCAGCAGCCGGGACAGGGCCGCCACTGAAGCTTTCTTT
TRBV7-3	TRBD2	TRBJ2-3	-	CASSSSGGVDTQYF	TGTGCCAGCAGCTCTAGCGGGGGGGTTGATACGCAGTATTTT
TRBV10-3	TRBD1	TRBJ2-7	-	CATRDRDSYEQYF	TGTGCCACCAGGGACAGAGACTCCTACGAGCAGTACTTC
TRBV19	-	TRBJ1-5	-	CASSPLTGGQRKNQPQHF	TGTGCCAGTAGTCCTCTCACAGGAGGACAGAGGAAGAATCAGCCCCAGCATTTT
TRBV28	TRBD1	TRBJ1-5	-	CASVGTALNQPQHF	TGTGCCAGTGTTGGGACAGCCCTTAATCAGCCCCAGCATTTT
TRBV7-3	-	TRBJ2-1	-	CASSASSYNEQFF	TGTGCCAGCAGCGCTAGTTCCTACAATGAGCAGTTCTTC
TRBV5-1	-	TRBJ2-1	few	CASSLIGVSEQFF	TGCGCCAGCAGCTTGATCGGGGTCAGTGAGCAGTTCTTC
TRBV14	-	TRBJ1-2	few	CASSQGRGAVGGYTF	TGTGCCAGCAGCCAAGGTCGGGGGGCGGTCGGTGGCTACACCTTC
TRBV7-2	TRBD2	TRBJ2-1	-	CASSLEPSGSYNEQFF	TGTGCCAGCAGCTTAGAGCCTAGCGGGAGTTACAATGAGCAGTTCTTC
TRBV28	-	TRBJ2-7	few	CASSAPPQGSYEQYF	TGTGCCAGCAGTGCGCCCCCGCAGGGATCCTACGAGCAGTACTTC
TRBV7-2	-	TRBJ2-3	few	CASSPGQSLTDTQYF	TGTGCCAGCAGCCCCGGACAGAGCCTCACAGATACGCAGTATTTT